The source of this T cell receptor (beta chain) is a study of blood T cells in healthy people across ages. Germline values: CDR1 MNHEY, CDR2 SVGEGT. Trimming stripped 0 bases from V and 6 bases from J, with 3 bases between. The length of the CDR3 is 12 residues. A second PCR of roughly 6 to 12 cycles used a sample-barcoded 5' primer and a J-beta primer mix. From the 5' RACE reads, TCRdb called clonotypes with MiXCR, one entry per CDR3 protein. The table shows more than 900,000 distinct CDR3 sequences, with about 27% occurring only once. This clonotype was counted only a few times. These same data were also listed under a study on T cells of mothers and their children. That source notes: From each mother came over 9.5 million TCR beta CDR3 reads, and from each child came 3 million to 3.5 million.

The J gene is TRBJ1-5, the V gene TRBV6-2 or TRBV6-3; the D is unclear. Sequencing used blood. This receptor was obtained from a woman aged 40 to 50 in good health. This chain's CDR3 is CASSYSGQPQHF. The CDR3 DNA is TGTGCCAGCAGTTACTCTGGTCAGCCCCAGCATTTT.